This T cell receptor (beta chain) derives from a study of T cell responses to AZD1222 COVID-19 vaccine. General study results and limits: An increase in Spike-specific TCR breadth and depth was observed after two AZD1222 doses.

Here immunoSEQ multiplex PCR was the method, and the copy in TCRdb shows in-frame clones only, minus some. Of 90,000 to 120,000 clones detected, approximately 92% appear once; the ten largest clones hold about 9.1%. As regards this clone: The antigen is undetermined. Different DNA sequences within this sample yield the same CDR3.

Germline V lookup: CDR1 SNHLY, CDR2 FYNNEI. The CDR3 covers 15 residues. Trimming took 5 bases from V and 1 from J, leaving 12 bases between them. Specimen: peripheral blood, collected 28 days after the second AZD1222 dose. The V and J genes are TRBV2 and TRBJ2-1; D not certain. This TCR was recovered from an adult who received the AZD1222 COVID-19 vaccine. For the CDR3, the DNA is TGTGCCAGCAGTTCTAGTGGCGGATCCTACAATGAGCAGTTCTTC. It yields the protein CASSSSGGSYNEQFF. The entire variable domain, with the rest obtained from reference TRBV2 and TRBJ2-1, is as follows: EPEVTQTPSHQVTQMGQEVILRCVPISNHLYFYWYRQILGQKVEFLVSFYNNEISEKSEIFDDQFSVERPDGSNFTLKIRSTKLEDSAMYFCASSSSGGSYNEQFFGPGTRLTVL.